This T cell receptor beta chain was sequenced for a study of T cell responses to AZD1222 COVID-19 vaccine. Study overall: Second-dose groups at about 4 or about 12 weeks were pooled. General study findings and limits: In a largely white British group with more females than males, clonal diversity was possibly underestimated.

Notes on this clone: What it recognizes is unknown.

V dropped 6 bases and J dropped 4 bases, with 16 bases sitting between them. The germline V gene has CDR1 MNHEY and CDR2 SVGEGT. The CDR3 length is 14 residues. Sequencing was performed with immunoSEQ multiplex PCR; in TCRdb, only in-frame clones are kept and a portion is missing. This table has 150,000 to 200,000 clones, 94% appearing once. Specimen: peripheral blood, collected on day 0 of AZD1222 vaccination. The receptor comes from an adult in good health. The chain joins TRBV6-2 or TRBV6-3 to TRBJ2-7, with a possible D match to TRBD1 (6 bases). The chain's CDR3 is CASSSQGMLYEQYF. The CDR3 nucleotides read TGTGCCAGCAGCTCACAGGGAATGCTTTACGAGCAGTACTTC.